What follows is one TCR beta chain and its context. The V gene's germline CDR1 is KGHSH and CDR2 LQKENI. CDR3 size: 15 residues. Trimming left V 6 bases short and J 0 bases short, with 11 bases between. This record comes from a study of blood T cell repertoires in COVID-19. About the research overall: Samples came from the United States, Italy and Spain, spanning acute and convalescent COVID-19. PBMCs, B-cell-depleted T cells, or T cells provided the cDNA or gDNA that made up the material.

TCRdb's table, derived via immunoSEQ multiplex PCR, lists solely in-frame clones and lacks some. The repertoire holds around 97,000 clones, with 89% as singletons. Source material: peripheral blood. This clonotype was obtained from a woman in her fifties or sixties with acute or convalescent COVID-19. V is TRBV18 and J is TRBJ2-2; D unresolved. The CDR3 nucleotides read TGTGCCAGCTCTCCGTTAACAGCGAACACCGGGGAGCTGTTTTTT. Its protein product is CASSPLTANTGELFF.